Below are 16 T cell receptor beta chains sequenced from a single sample in a study of control samples from healthy donors and cancer patients. Assay: immunoSEQ multiplex PCR; the TCRdb copy retains only in-frame clones and omits some. Of about 250,000 clones listed, more than 65% are singletons. Material for sequencing was PBMCs. These receptors were collected from a woman aged 55-75 years with lung cancer.

The V and J genes are TRBV29-1 and TRBJ2-7, with unresolved D. Germline CDR1 SQVTM, CDR2 ANQGSEA. The CDR3 has 13 amino acids. Trimming shortened V by 7 bases and J by 4 bases, and 17 bases separated the two germline ends. The CDR3 is CSASGGSQYEQYF. For the CDR3, the DNA is TGCAGCGCCTCGGGTGGCAGCCAATACGAGCAGTACTTC.

The rearrangement joins TRBV6-1 to TRBJ1-1; maybe TRBD1 (5 bases). Germline V gene lookup returns CDR1 MNHNS and CDR2 SASEGT. The CDR3 length is 13 residues. V dropped 0 bases and J dropped 8 bases, with 10 bases sitting between them. The DNA for the CDR3 is TGTGCCAGCAGTGAAGCTGGGGCCGGGGAAGCTTTCTTT. Its translation: CASSEAGAGEAFF.

The chain recombines TRBV27 with TRBJ2-3; no clear D gene. The germline V gene has CDR1 MNHEY and CDR2 SMNVEV (reference sequence). The CDR3 runs to 13 residues. V lost 5 bases, J lost 4 bases, and 10 bases lay in between. CDR3 coding DNA: TGTGCCAGCAGTCCCCTTTTCCCAGATACGCAGTATTTT. Translated: CASSPLFPDTQYF.

This clone has a handful of counts. The chain recombines TRBV7-9 with TRBJ2-7, with D hard to call. This CDR3 region has 15 residues. Trimming took off 2 bases at V and 2 bases at J, with 13 bases between the two ends. Germline CDR1 SEHNR, CDR2 FQNEAQ (reference sequence). CDR3 DNA: TGTGCCAGCAGCTTACGTGACTCCGAACCCTACGAGCAGTACTTC. It is translated as CASSLRDSEPYEQYF. Based on the CDR3 plus reference TRBV7-9 and TRBJ2-7, the full variable domain is DTGVSQNPRHKITKRGQNVTFRCDPISEHNRLYWYRQTLGQGPEFLTYFQNEAQLEKSRLLSDRFSAERPKGSFSTLEIQRTEQGDSAMYLCASSLRDSEPYEQYFGPGTRLTVT.

The chain links TRBV5-1 to TRBJ1-3; D is perhaps TRBD1 (6 bases). Per the germline V gene, CDR1 is SGHRS and CDR2 is YFSETQ. The V and J ends lost 0 bases and 4 bases respectively, with 17 bases between them. This CDR3 is 17 amino acids long. As DNA, the CDR3 is TGCGCCAGCAGCTTGGCAGGTGGGGGCGCAAACGGAAACACCATATATTTT. Amino acids: CASSLAGGGANGNTIYF.

The V and J genes are TRBV28 and TRBJ2-1; no clear D. The germline V gene encodes CDR1 MDHEN and CDR2 SYDVKM. The CDR3 consists of 12 residues. Between the trimmed V and J ends, which lost 10 bases and 4 bases, there was a span of 11 bases. The CDR3 region has the DNA TGTGCCATCTCCGAGGTGTACAATGAGCAGTTCTTC. Amino acid sequence: CAISEVYNEQFF.

J is TRBJ2-7 and V is TRBV2; D gene ambiguous. V dropped 7 bases and J dropped 3 bases, with 16 bases sitting between them. The CDR3 is made up of 14 amino acids. Germline CDR1 and CDR2: SNHLY and FYNNEI. CDR3 bases: TGTGCCAGCACCCCTAGGGTTAGCAACTACGAGCAGTACTTC. This sequence encodes CASTPRVSNYEQYF.

In the case of this clone: The sample has other DNA sequences that encode this CDR3 too. This chain's CDR3 is CASSTGGYYGYTF. CDR3 nucleotide sequence: TGTGCCAGCAGCACAGGGGGCTACTATGGCTACACCTTC. The chain carries TRBV28 and TRBJ1-2; TRBD1 aligns across 9 bases. Looked up from germline, CDR1 is MDHEN and CDR2 is SYDVKM. This CDR3 contains 13 residues. The J segment lost 3 bases and the V segment lost 6 bases, leaving 2 bases of the junction unmatched.

For this clone: Other DNA sequences in the same sample also yield this CDR3. The chain employs TRBV7-2 and TRBJ1-2; a weak D match, TRBD1 (6 bases). This CDR3 has 15 residues. Germline assignment: CDR1 SGHTA and CDR2 FQGNSA. With 2 bases removed from V and 2 bases from J, the gap between germline ends came to 12 bases. Here the CDR3 DNA reads TGTGCCAGCAGCTTAACAGAGGGGGGCAACTATGGCTACACCTTC. This codes for CASSLTEGGNYGYTF.

The table lists this clone with a count of one. This chain uses TRBV6-5 with TRBJ1-5, with 8 bases aligning to TRBD1. Germline-derived CDR1 and CDR2 are MNHEY and SVGAGI. The CDR3 contains 14 residues. With 6 bases clipped from V and 5 bases from J, the junction kept 6 bases outside the gene matches. The CDR3 sequence: CASSHRTGHQPQHF. CDR3 bases: TGTGCCAGCAGCCATAGGACAGGGCATCAGCCCCAGCATTTT.

The chain is built from TRBV19 and TRBJ1-1, with a tentative D call TRBD1 (6 bases). The CDR3 length is 13 residues. V lost 5 bases to trimming and J lost 1 base, with 8 bases between them. From germline, CDR1 is LNHDA and CDR2 SQIVND (reference sequence). The CDR3 DNA reads as TGTGCCAGTAGTGTACAGGGGAACACTGAAGCTTTCTTT. Translated, it gives CASSVQGNTEAFF.

The chain combines TRBV15 with TRBJ1-6, with D unclear. Germline CDR1 is LNHNV and CDR2 is YYDKDF (reference sequence). V dropped 0 bases and J dropped 14 bases, with 8 bases sitting between them. The length of the CDR3 is 12 residues. The CDR3 sequence is CATSRDSGTLHF. In DNA form, the CDR3 reads TGTGCCACCAGCAGAGATTCCGGGACCCTCCACTTT.

The V and J genes are TRBV7-2 and TRBJ1-4, with D possibly matching TRBD1 (5 bases). CDR1 and CDR2 (germline): SGHTA, FQGNSA. There are 15 residues in the CDR3. Trimming removed 1 base at V and 7 bases at J, with 13 bases between. The CDR3 DNA reads as TGTGCCAGCAGCTTAGGGGCCGGGGGGGGTGAAAAACTGTTTTTT. Residues: CASSLGAGGGEKLFF.

The rearrangement links TRBV5-1 to TRBJ1-1; 10 bases align to TRBD1. V shed 5 bases, J shed 10 bases, and the junction held 5 bases outside the gene matches. Germline assignment: CDR1 SGHRS and CDR2 YFSETQ. The CDR3 consists of 12 residues. This chain's CDR3 is CASSPDRGPAFF. CDR3 in DNA: TGCGCCAGCAGTCCTGACAGGGGGCCAGCTTTCTTT.

J is TRBJ1-1 and V is TRBV2, with a tentative D call TRBD1 (5 bases). Trimming removed 3 bases from V and 5 bases from J, with 10 bases in between. This CDR3 has 13 residues. CDR1 is SNHLY and CDR2 is FYNNEI in the germline V gene. This CDR3 reads CASSEGGRTEAFF. The DNA for the CDR3 is TGTGCCAGCAGTGAGGGGGGAAGGACTGAAGCTTTCTTT. Full variable domain (rest looked up from reference TRBV2 and TRBJ1-1): EPEVTQTPSHQVTQMGQEVILRCVPISNHLYFYWYRQILGQKVEFLVSFYNNEISEKSEIFDDQFSVERPDGSNFTLKIRSTKLEDSAMYFCASSEGGRTEAFFGQGTRLTVV.

The chain couples TRBV5-1 to TRBJ2-3; 12 nucleotides align to TRBD2. Germline V gives CDR1 SGHRS, CDR2 YFSETQ. This CDR3 spans 15 amino acids. The V segment lost 2 bases and the J segment 5 bases; nucleotides outside the gene matches: 3. Here the CDR3 reads CASSLLAGGGDTQYF. CDR3 in DNA: TGCGCCAGCAGCTTACTAGCGGGAGGTGGAGATACGCAGTATTTT.